This entry lists 28 T cell receptor beta chains sequenced from one sample in a study of T cell responses to AZD1222 COVID-19 vaccine. Profiled with immunoSEQ multiplex PCR; TCRdb holds only in-frame clones, not every one. The sample has around 150,000 clones; approximately 94% are singletons. The material sequenced was peripheral blood, taken on day 0 of AZD1222 vaccination. These receptors were taken from an adult in good health.

This clone was seen a single time. The V gene is TRBV5-4, the J gene TRBJ1-2; D remains ambiguous. This CDR3 is 15 amino acids long. Germline CDR1 and CDR2: SGHNT and YYREEE (reference sequence). V lost 5 bases to trimming and J lost 1 base, with 15 bases between them. The CDR3 DNA reads as TGTGCCAGCAGGGGAGCGATAGCCGATAACTATGGCTACACCTTC. Amino acids: CASRGAIADNYGYTF.

The chain has TRBV10-1 and TRBJ1-2, with unresolved D. Germline loops: CDR1 WNHNN, CDR2 SYGVQD (reference sequence). The CDR3 extends over 13 amino acids. With 6 bases removed from V and 8 bases from J, the gap between germline ends came to 16 bases. The CDR3 loop reads CASREEARWGYTF. In DNA, the CDR3 is TGCGCCAGCAGGGAAGAGGCCCGGTGGGGCTACACCTTC.

The rearrangement joins TRBV18 to TRBJ1-4; D call uncertain. Per germline, CDR1 KGHSH and CDR2 LQKENI. This CDR3 comprises 14 residues. V was cut by 5 bases and J by 5 bases, with 12 bases left in between. Here the CDR3 reads CASSNQDKNEKLFF. CDR3 in DNA: TGTGCCAGCTCAAACCAGGATAAAAATGAAAAACTGTTTTTT.

This clone has only one observation. The genes are TRBV19 and TRBJ2-1; D may match TRBD1 or TRBD2 (5 bases each). V dropped 5 bases and J dropped 5 bases, with 10 bases sitting between them. The CDR3 has 13 amino acids. The V gene's germline CDR1 is LNHDA and CDR2 SQIVND (reference sequence). The CDR3 DNA reads as TGTGCCAGTAGTCGGGGCTGGGACAATGAGCAGTTCTTC. Translation: CASSRGWDNEQFF. The full variable domain, its missing parts supplied by reference TRBV19 and TRBJ2-1, is DGGITQSPKYLFRKEGQNVTLSCEQNLNHDAMYWYRQDPGQGLRLIYYSQIVNDFQKGDIAEGYSVSREKKESFPLTVTSAQKNPTAFYLCASSRGWDNEQFFGPGTRLTVL.

The chain employs TRBV7-9 and TRBJ2-5, with 9 bases fitting TRBD1. Per the germline V gene, CDR1 is SEHNR and CDR2 is FQNEAQ (reference sequence). The CDR3 has 15 amino acids. With V trimmed by 1 base and J by 2 bases, 2 bases remained unmatched. The CDR3 reads CASSLGQGVQETQYF. CDR3 DNA: TGTGCCAGCAGCTTAGGACAGGGGGTACAAGAGACCCAGTACTTC.

The V call is TRBV5-1, the J call TRBJ1-1; D gene uncertain. The CDR3 loop spans 14 amino acids. Trimming cost V 4 bases and J 1 base, with 11 bases left between them. Germline values: CDR1 SGHRS, CDR2 YFSETQ. CDR3 loop: CASSLQSGNTEAFF. The CDR3 DNA is TGCGCCAGCAGCCTCCAAAGCGGGAACACTGAAGCTTTCTTT.

The chain uses TRBV6-6 and TRBJ1-5; D unresolved. CDR3 length: 16 residues. Trimming removed 8 bases from V and 2 bases from J, with 19 bases in between. CDR1 is MNHNY and CDR2 is SVGAGI in the germline V gene (reference sequence). CDR3 nucleotide sequence: TGTGCCAGCGGCCCCATAAGGCAAGGGCGCAATCAGCCCCAGCATTTT. Its translation: CASGPIRQGRNQPQHF.

This rearrangement joins TRBV10-3 to TRBJ1-2, with 9 bases aligning to TRBD1. The germline CDR1 and CDR2 sequences are ENHRY and SYGVKD. The V gene end was trimmed by 5 bases and the J gene end by 2 bases; junction bases not matched to a gene: 3. CDR3 length equals 14 residues. Here the CDR3 reads CAISPGQGNYGYTF. The CDR3 DNA sequence: TGTGCCATCAGTCCGGGACAGGGCAACTATGGCTACACCTTC.

The CDR3 here is CASSFGTPFGELFF. The CDR3 nucleotides read TGCGCCAGCAGCTTCGGGACCCCGTTCGGGGAGCTGTTTTTT. The chain joins TRBV5-1 to TRBJ2-2; D possibly matches TRBD1 or TRBD2 (5 bases each). CDR1 and CDR2 (germline): SGHRS, YFSETQ. The CDR3 is made up of 14 amino acids. The V and J ends lost 2 bases and 7 bases respectively, with 12 bases between them.

The J gene is TRBJ1-4, the V gene TRBV7-6; D call uncertain. Germline lookup yields CDR1 SGHVS and CDR2 FNYEAQ. The V end was cut by 5 bases, the J end by 4 bases, with 5 bases between. CDR3 size: 12 residues. CDR3 residues: CASSNINEKLFF. CDR3 bases: TGTGCCAGCAGCAATATTAATGAAAAACTGTTTTTT.

The J gene is TRBJ1-1, the V gene TRBV30; a weak D match, TRBD1 (5 bases). Germline V gives CDR1 GTSNPN, CDR2 SVGIG (reference sequence). Deletions cut 3 bases from V and 10 bases from J, with 12 bases between. The CDR3 covers 11 residues. Written as DNA, the CDR3 is TGTGCCTGGAGGTCCCGGGGGAGAGCTTTCTTT. It codes for CAWRSRGRAFF.

The rearrangement joins TRBV7-2 to TRBJ2-3; D gene ambiguous. The CDR3 covers 13 residues. Germline values: CDR1 SGHTA, CDR2 FQGNSA. Trimming shortened V by 5 bases and J by 6 bases, and 12 bases separated the two germline ends. The CDR3 sequence is CASSPFLSDTQYF. As DNA, the CDR3 is TGTGCCAGCAGCCCATTTTTGTCGGATACGCAGTATTTT.

This sequence joins TRBV7-8 and TRBJ2-1; D may match TRBD1 or TRBD2 (5 bases each). Trimming stripped 5 bases from V and 8 bases from J, with 10 bases between. The V gene's germline CDR1 is SGHVS and CDR2 FQNEAQ. The CDR3 spans 12 residues. Here the CDR3 DNA reads TGTGCCAGCAGCACCCTGGGGGATGAGCAGTTCTTC. Its protein is CASSTLGDEQFF.

This clone was observed once. This chain joins TRBV28 and TRBJ1-2, with a weak D call TRBD1 (6 bases). The CDR3 length is 13 residues. Germline V CDR1 and CDR2: MDHEN, SYDVKM. Trimming cost V 6 bases and J 3 bases, with 11 bases left between them. DNA of the CDR3: TGTGCCAGCAGACAGGGCCTCGACTATGGCTACACCTTC. Amino acid sequence: CASRQGLDYGYTF.

The chain combines TRBV27 with TRBJ2-2, with 7 bases that match TRBD1. J lost 2 bases, V lost 6 bases, and 12 bases had no gene match. Germline lookup yields CDR1 MNHEY and CDR2 SMNVEV (reference sequence). The CDR3 covers 17 residues. As DNA, the CDR3 is TGTGCCAGCAGCGGACGTCCGGGACAGCGTAACACCGGGGAGCTGTTTTTT. As protein: CASSGRPGQRNTGELFF.

The chain is built from TRBV28 and TRBJ1-1; no firm D call. The germline V gene encodes CDR1 MDHEN and CDR2 SYDVKM. The CDR3 length is 16 residues. Trimming removed 6 bases at V and 3 bases at J, with 20 bases between. The CDR3 here is CASSPGRYGVDTEAFF. The CDR3 DNA is TGTGCCAGCAGCCCCGGTCGGTATGGGGTCGACACTGAAGCTTTCTTT.

The V gene is TRBV2, the J gene TRBJ2-5, with TRBD2 identical over 13 bases. Germline V gene lookup returns CDR1 SNHLY and CDR2 FYNNEI. With 9 bases clipped from V and 3 bases from J, the junction kept 7 bases outside the gene matches. This CDR3 has 15 amino acids. The CDR3 region is CASNSGLAGEETQYF. Here the CDR3 DNA reads TGTGCCAGTAACTCCGGACTAGCGGGGGAAGAGACCCAGTACTTC.

The V and J genes are TRBV7-8 and TRBJ2-1; D ambiguous. Germline V lookup: CDR1 SGHVS, CDR2 FQNEAQ. With 5 bases removed from V and 6 bases from J, the gap between germline ends came to 11 bases. This CDR3 region has 13 residues. The CDR3 nucleotides read TGTGCCAGCAGCCCCACCATTAGCAATGAGCAGTTCTTC. Translated: CASSPTISNEQFF.

This chain uses TRBV10-3 with TRBJ1-1, with D possibly being TRBD1 (6 bases). Germline V gene sequence: CDR1 ENHRY, CDR2 SYGVKD. The CDR3 spans 11 residues. V gave up 9 bases and J gave up 5 bases, with 10 bases separating them. The CDR3 reads CAISGVTEAFF. Here the CDR3 DNA reads TGTGCCATTTCAGGGGTTACTGAAGCTTTCTTT.

This clone was found once. V is TRBV5-4 and J is TRBJ1-2; no clear D gene. This CDR3 contains 16 residues. Germline V CDR1 and CDR2: SGHNT, YYREEE (reference sequence). The V gene lost 2 bases and the J gene lost 1 base, with 15 bases spanning the gap. Here the CDR3 reads CASSLGPGNLNYGYTF. The CDR3 DNA reads as TGTGCCAGCAGCTTAGGCCCGGGTAACCTTAACTATGGCTACACCTTC.

The chain is built from TRBV5-1 and TRBJ1-2, with 10 bases aligning to TRBD1. Germline V gives CDR1 SGHRS, CDR2 YFSETQ. V lost 5 bases, J lost 4 bases, and 17 bases stayed unmatched. This CDR3 has 18 amino acids. The CDR3 DNA follows: TGCGCCAGCAGTTCGGTCGGGACAGGGGCCTACAAGGGCTATGGCTACACCTTC. It yields the protein CASSSVGTGAYKGYGYTF.

V usage is TRBV7-2 and J usage is TRBJ2-5; a weak D match, TRBD2 (5 bases). V lost 6 bases to trimming and J lost 2 bases, with 10 bases between them. CDR1 is SGHTA and CDR2 is FQGNSA in the germline V gene. CDR3 length equals 13 residues. CDR3 sequence reads: CASSISVQETQYF. The DNA for the CDR3 is TGTGCCAGCAGTATTAGCGTTCAAGAGACCCAGTACTTC.

V gene TRBV9 combines with J gene TRBJ2-3, with TRBD2 as a possible D gene (7 bases). Trimming took off 0 bases at V and 4 bases at J, with 12 bases between the two ends. In germline, CDR1 is SGDLS, CDR2 YYNGEE. There are 15 residues in the CDR3. In DNA form, the CDR3 reads TGTGCCAGCAGCGTAGCGAGGGGGGGGCCAGATACGCAGTATTTT. It codes for CASSVARGGPDTQYF. Based on the CDR3 plus reference TRBV9 and TRBJ2-3, the full variable domain is DSGVTQTPKHLITATGQRVTLRCSPRSGDLSVYWYQQSLDQGLQFLIQYYNGEERAKGNILERFSAQQFPDLHSELNLSSLELGDSALYFCASSVARGGPDTQYFGPGTRLTVL.

Only one count was recorded for this clone. The V and J genes are TRBV4-1 and TRBJ1-2, with 7 positions matching TRBD1. V trimming: 4 bases; J trimming: 5 bases; junction bases outside the gene matches: 7. CDR3 length: 14 amino acids. Per germline, CDR1 MGHRA and CDR2 YSYEKL. Here the CDR3 reads CASSPDRTGYGYTF. CDR3 in DNA: TGCGCCAGCAGCCCGGACAGGACTGGGTATGGCTACACCTTC.

The chain employs TRBV18 and TRBJ2-1; 7 bases fit TRBD1. After removal of 3 bases from V and 7 bases from J, the junction contained 9 bases not matched to a gene. Germline CDR1 KGHSH, CDR2 LQKENI. This CDR3 comprises 15 residues. CDR3 residues: CASSPFPQGWNEQFF. CDR3 DNA sequence: TGTGCCAGCTCACCTTTCCCACAGGGGTGGAATGAGCAGTTCTTC.

The chain recombines TRBV12-3 or TRBV12-4 with TRBJ1-2, with no clear D. CDR3 length: 13 amino acids. V was clipped by 3 bases and J by 3 bases, with 8 bases between them. CDR3 sequence reads: CASSLALYYGYTF. In nucleotides, the CDR3 is TGTGCCAGCAGTTTGGCCTTATACTATGGCTACACCTTC.

The chain couples TRBV6-5 to TRBJ1-6, with D possibly TRBD1 on 5 matching bases. Trimming removed 0 bases at V and 8 bases at J, with 11 bases between. This CDR3 is built from 15 residues. Per the germline V gene, CDR1 is MNHEY and CDR2 is SVGAGI. The CDR3 sequence: CASSYSRVGDSPLHF. CDR3 DNA sequence: TGTGCCAGCAGTTACTCTCGGGTGGGGGATTCACCCCTCCACTTT.

The chain carries TRBV2 and TRBJ2-3; D call uncertain. The CDR3 contains 14 residues. V lost 5 bases to trimming and J lost 2 bases, with 11 bases between them. In germline, CDR1 is SNHLY, CDR2 FYNNEI. CDR3 region: CASSRTQYTDTQYF. The CDR3, as DNA: TGTGCCAGCAGTCGAACACAGTACACAGATACGCAGTATTTT.